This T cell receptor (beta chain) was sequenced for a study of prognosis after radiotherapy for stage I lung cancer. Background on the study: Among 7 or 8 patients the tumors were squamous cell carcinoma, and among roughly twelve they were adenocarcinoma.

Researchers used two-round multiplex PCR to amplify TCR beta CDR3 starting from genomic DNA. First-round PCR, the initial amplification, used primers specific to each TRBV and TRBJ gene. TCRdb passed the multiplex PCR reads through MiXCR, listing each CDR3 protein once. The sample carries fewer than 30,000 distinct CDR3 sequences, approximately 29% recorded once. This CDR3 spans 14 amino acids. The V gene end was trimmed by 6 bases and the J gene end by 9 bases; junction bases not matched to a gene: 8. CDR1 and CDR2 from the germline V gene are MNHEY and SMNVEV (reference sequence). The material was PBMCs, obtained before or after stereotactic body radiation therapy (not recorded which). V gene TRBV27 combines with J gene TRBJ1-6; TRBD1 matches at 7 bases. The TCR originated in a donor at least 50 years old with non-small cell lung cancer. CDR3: CASSPGQQGSPLHF. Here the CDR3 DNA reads TGTGCCAGCAGCCCGGGACAGCAGGGTTCACCCCTCCACTTT.